Below are 15 T cell receptor beta chains sequenced from a single sample in a study of blood T cells in healthy people across ages. Sample-barcoded 5' priming and a J-beta primer mix drove a second PCR of roughly 6 to 12 cycles. TCRdb called the 5' RACE reads again in MiXCR, with one record for every CDR3 protein. The sample has 1 million or so distinct CDR3 sequences, more than 35% seen once; the top ten hold 18%. Sample: blood. The receptors shown here come from a woman in her sixties in good health.

The J gene is TRBJ1-2, the V gene TRBV20-1; D gene uncertain. V dropped 3 bases and J dropped 3 bases, with 8 bases sitting between them. The CDR3 runs 12 residues. Germline V gene sequence: CDR1 DFQATT, CDR2 SNEGSKA (reference sequence). The CDR3 bases are TGCAGTGCTAGGGCAGGAGACTATGGCTACACCTTC. The encoded protein is CSARAGDYGYTF.

The rearrangement links TRBV27 to TRBJ2-1, with TRBD1 matching over 8 bases. The CDR3 loop spans 14 amino acids. V shed 3 bases, J shed 7 bases, and the junction held 5 bases outside the gene matches. Germline V CDR1 and CDR2: MNHEY, SMNVEV (reference sequence). The DNA for the CDR3 is TGTGCCAGCAGTTTCCAGGGGGCGGAAAATGAGCAGTTCTTC. Amino acids: CASSFQGAENEQFF.

This chain uses TRBV20-1 with TRBJ2-1; the D gene is possibly TRBD2 (6 bases). CDR3 length: 14 amino acids. The ends were cut back, 2 bases at V and 5 bases at J, with 13 bases in the middle. Germline values: CDR1 DFQATT, CDR2 SNEGSKA (reference sequence). The CDR3 bases are TGCAGTGCTAGAATTAGCGGTATGGACAATGAGCAGTTCTTC. This translates into CSARISGMDNEQFF.

This chain joins TRBV11-2 and TRBJ2-1; 9 bases line up with TRBD2. CDR3 length equals 16 residues. Germline values: CDR1 SGHAT, CDR2 FQNNGV. The ends lost 4 bases at V and 4 bases at J; junction bases unmatched: 8. DNA for the CDR3: TGTGCCAGCAGCTCAGACGTAGCGGGAGCTTACAATGAGCAGTTCTTC. This sequence encodes CASSSDVAGAYNEQFF.

This clonotype was found a few times. This chain uses TRBV7-2 with TRBJ2-1; D ambiguous. This CDR3 is built from 11 residues. V dropped 5 bases and J dropped 9 bases, with 8 bases sitting between them. Germline V gene sequence: CDR1 SGHTA, CDR2 FQGNSA. CDR3 sequence reads: CASSPLTEQFF. CDR3 sequence (DNA): TGTGCCAGCAGCCCCTTAACTGAGCAGTTCTTC.

CDR3 sequence reads: CASRLPGQGVGYEQYF. DNA for the CDR3: TGTGCCAGCAGACTACCGGGACAGGGGGTTGGGTACGAGCAGTACTTC. The chain recombines TRBV6-6 with TRBJ2-7; 11 bases are shared with TRBD1. CDR1 MNHNY and CDR2 SVGAGI come from the germline V gene (reference sequence). The ends lost 6 bases at V and 4 bases at J; junction bases unmatched: 11. The CDR3 contains 16 residues.

This clonotype was seen only a few times. The V gene is TRBV7-2, the J gene TRBJ2-3; 7 nucleotides agree with TRBD2. Germline-derived CDR1 and CDR2 are SGHTA and FQGNSA. The V gene end was trimmed by 4 bases and the J gene end by 2 bases; junction bases not matched to a gene: 6. The CDR3 length is 15 residues. The DNA for the CDR3 is TGTGCCAGCAGCTATACTAGCGTCTACACAGATACGCAGTATTTT. This gives the protein CASSYTSVYTDTQYF.

CDR3 nucleotides: TGTGCCAGCAGTCCGCGGAGAGGGGGCATGGGTTCAAGGGGCTATGGCTACACCTTC. As protein: CASSPRRGGMGSRGYGYTF. The chain is built from TRBV27 and TRBJ1-2, with TRBD1 identical over 7 bases. CDR1 is MNHEY and CDR2 is SMNVEV in the germline V gene (reference sequence). Trimming took 5 bases from V and 4 from J; bases not matched to a gene: 22. The CDR3 length is 19 residues.

This rearrangement joins TRBV10-3 to TRBJ2-3, with 14 bases lining up with TRBD2. Germline values: CDR1 ENHRY, CDR2 SYGVKD. The V and J ends lost 2 bases and 5 bases, in that order; junction bases with no gene match: 12. CDR3 size: 19 residues. CDR3 bases: TGTGCCATCAGTGAGCCTGGGGACAGGGGACTAGCGGGAGTAGATACGCAGTATTTT. This codes for CAISEPGDRGLAGVDTQYF.

This sequence joins TRBV14 and TRBJ2-1, with TRBD2 matching 13 bases. J was trimmed by 8 bases and V by 4 bases; bases with no gene match: 17. CDR3 length equals 19 residues. Germline CDR1 SGHDN, CDR2 FVKESK. CDR3 DNA: TGTGCCAGCAGCCCCATACTAGCGGGAGGGTGGACCCCTGGCGATGAGCAGTTCTTC. Amino acids: CASSPILAGGWTPGDEQFF.

This clonotype occurred a few times. The J gene is TRBJ1-2, the V gene TRBV29-1; TRBD1 matches 7 bases. The CDR3 is 16 amino acids. Looked up from germline, CDR1 is SQVTM and CDR2 is ANQGSEA. The J segment lost 6 bases and the V segment lost 0 bases, leaving 13 bases of the junction unmatched. CDR3 sequence: CSVEDFEGEGAHGYTF. The CDR3 DNA follows: TGCAGCGTTGAAGATTTTGAGGGAGAGGGGGCGCATGGCTACACCTTC.

This clonotype was observed a few times. The rearrangement joins TRBV4-2 to TRBJ1-4, with D perhaps TRBD1 (6 bases). Germline V gene data show CDR1 as LGHNA and CDR2 as YNFKEQ. The CDR3 contains 14 residues. V was clipped by 4 bases and J by 8 bases, with 14 bases between them. The CDR3 is CASSPPTGSEKLFF. CDR3 DNA: TGTGCCAGCAGCCCCCCGACAGGTTCCGAAAAACTGTTTTTT.

The chain joins TRBV27 to TRBJ2-1, with D unresolved. The J call is in doubt because the DNA end fits TRBJ2-7 better. This CDR3 is built from 16 residues. Germline loops: CDR1 MNHEY, CDR2 SMNVEV (reference sequence). The chain's CDR3 is CASSLSRDSGFYEQYF. CDR3 bases: TGTGCCAGCAGTTTATCGAGAGATTCCGGCTTCTACGAGCAGTACTTC.

The V gene is TRBV27, the J gene TRBJ1-4; D may be TRBD1 (5 bases). CDR3 length: 16 residues. Trimming removed 3 bases from V and 3 bases from J, with 14 bases in between. Germline CDR1 and CDR2: MNHEY and SMNVEV (reference sequence). CDR3 nucleotides: TGTGCCAGCAGTTTTGGGCCGGGGGGGGCTAATGAAAAACTGTTTTTT. This codes for CASSFGPGGANEKLFF.

V is TRBV7-9 and J is TRBJ1-1, with 7 bases lining up with TRBD1. The CDR3 extends over 14 amino acids. Germline V gene sequence: CDR1 SEHNR, CDR2 FQNEAQ (reference sequence). The ends lost 5 bases at V and 8 bases at J; junction bases unmatched: 11. This CDR3 is CASSPETGRLEAFF. DNA for the CDR3: TGTGCCAGCAGCCCAGAGACAGGGCGCCTGGAAGCTTTCTTT.